The 7 T cell receptor beta chains reported below all come from one sample, sequenced in a study of beta chain features in type 1 diabetes. Of the isolated RNA, all was reverse transcribed, and so the sequenced material was expressed TCRB transcripts. Clones were read by immunoSEQ multiplex PCR, and TCRdb kept only the in-frame ones, dropping some. The data contain 900,000 or so clones, around a sixth of them singletons. The sample consisted of naive CD4+ T cells from blood. The receptors shown here come from a woman between 18 and 29 years old in good health.

Of note for this clone: The sample holds other DNA sequences that translate to the same CDR3. This chain uses TRBV18 with TRBJ1-4; no clear D. Germline V CDR1 and CDR2: KGHSH, LQKENI. This CDR3 comprises 14 residues. Trimming removed 5 bases at V and 0 bases at J, with 7 bases between. CDR3 loop: CASSKGATNEKLFF. The CDR3 DNA follows: TGTGCCAGCTCAAAAGGTGCAACTAATGAAAAACTGTTTTTT.

This clone was seen a few times. The chain recombines TRBV28 with TRBJ2-7; TRBD1 matches at 7 bases. This CDR3 has 12 amino acids. V was pared by 6 bases and J by 6 bases, with 5 bases of the junction left unmatched. Germline V gene lookup returns CDR1 MDHEN and CDR2 SYDVKM. The CDR3 DNA is TGTGCCAGCAGCACACAGGGGACCGAGCAGTACTTC. As protein: CASSTQGTEQYF.

This clone was counted a few times. V usage is TRBV10-2 and J usage is TRBJ1-2; 10 positions match TRBD1. Trimming took 6 bases from V and 4 from J; bases not matched to a gene: 5. Per the germline V gene, CDR1 is WSHSY and CDR2 is SAAADI. The CDR3 is 14 residues long. The DNA of the CDR3 is TGCGCCAGCAGCCGGGACAGGGGATTCTATGGCTACACCTTC. It translates to CASSRDRGFYGYTF.

The V call is TRBV5-1, the J call TRBJ2-6; D perhaps matches TRBD1 (6 bases). This CDR3 has 21 residues. Germline V lookup: CDR1 SGHRS, CDR2 YFSETQ. V was trimmed by 0 bases and J by 0 bases, leaving 22 bases between them. The CDR3, as DNA: TGCGCCAGCAGCTTGGCAGGACAGACTACCCAGAAGCGCTCTGGGGCCAACGTCCTGACTTTC. Its translation: CASSLAGQTTQKRSGANVLTF.

This clone occurred a few times. The chain recombines TRBV19 with TRBJ2-5; TRBD1 agrees at 10 bases. V shed 6 bases and J 2 bases; nucleotides not matched to a gene: 3. The CDR3 runs 14 residues. CDR1 and CDR2 from the germline V gene are LNHDA and SQIVND (reference sequence). CDR3 sequence (DNA): TGTGCCAGTAGCGTGGGACAGGGGCAAGAGACCCAGTACTTC. As protein: CASSVGQGQETQYF.

The chain recombines TRBV9 with TRBJ2-3; D is possibly TRBD1 (6 bases). V lost 4 bases and J 1 base, leaving 19 bases between the germline ends. Germline V lookup: CDR1 SGDLS, CDR2 YYNGEE. The CDR3 is 17 residues long. The CDR3 protein is CASSSRRQAGGTDTQYF. The CDR3 DNA is TGTGCCAGCAGCTCCAGAAGACAGGCCGGCGGCACAGATACGCAGTATTTT.

The genes are TRBV15 and TRBJ2-1; D is unresolved. This CDR3 comprises 14 residues. Germline V gene data show CDR1 as LNHNV and CDR2 as YYDKDF (reference sequence). The germline V and J ends were trimmed by 0 bases and 5 bases, with 8 bases remaining between them. The CDR3 here is CATSRDSVDNEQFF. For the CDR3, the DNA is TGTGCCACCAGCAGAGATTCCGTAGACAATGAGCAGTTCTTC.